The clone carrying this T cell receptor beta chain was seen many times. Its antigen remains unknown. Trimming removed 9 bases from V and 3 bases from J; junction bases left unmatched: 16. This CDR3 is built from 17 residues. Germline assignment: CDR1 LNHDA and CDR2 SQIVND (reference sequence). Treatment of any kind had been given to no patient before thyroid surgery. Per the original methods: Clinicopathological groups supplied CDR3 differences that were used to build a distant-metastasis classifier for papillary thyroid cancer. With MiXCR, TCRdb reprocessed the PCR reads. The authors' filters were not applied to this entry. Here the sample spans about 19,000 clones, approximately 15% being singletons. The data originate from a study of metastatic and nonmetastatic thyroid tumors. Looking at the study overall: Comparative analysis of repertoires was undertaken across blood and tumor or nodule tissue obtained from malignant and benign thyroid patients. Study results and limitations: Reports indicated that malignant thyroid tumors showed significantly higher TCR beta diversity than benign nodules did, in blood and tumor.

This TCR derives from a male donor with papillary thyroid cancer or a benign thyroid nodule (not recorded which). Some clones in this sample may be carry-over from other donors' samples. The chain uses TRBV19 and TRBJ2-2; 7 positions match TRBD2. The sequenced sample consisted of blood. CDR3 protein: CARPQAGEGYDTGELFF. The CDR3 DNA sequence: TGTGCCAGGCCCCAGGCGGGGGAGGGTTACGACACCGGGGAGCTGTTTTTT. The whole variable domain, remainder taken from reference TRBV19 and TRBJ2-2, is DGGITQSPKYLFRKEGQNVTLSCEQNLNHDAMYWYRQDPGQGLRLIYYSQIVNDFQKGDIAEGYSVSREKKESFPLTVTSAQKNPTAFYLCARPQAGEGYDTGELFFGEGSRLTVL.